This T cell receptor beta chain comes out of a study of human T cells and chemical hapten exposure. In TCRdb, the RACE reads were re-called with MiXCR into one record per CDR3 protein. The sample records approximately 77,000 distinct CDR3 sequences, approximately 8% being singletons. The sample's time point: patch test 1, 2 weeks after DPC sensitization. Treatment denoted: therapeutic diphenylcyclopropenone sensitization with weekly scalp DPC. At every patch-test visit, blood was drawn before the patch test was applied. V lost 5 bases and J lost 9; bases outside the gene matches: 9. The CDR3 runs 14 residues. Germline assignment: CDR1 SGHAT and CDR2 FQNNGV.

The rearrangement uses TRBV11-2 and TRBJ2-1, with 8 bases identical to TRBD2. The sample in question was whole blood, obtained in connection with sensitization to the hapten diphenylcyclopropenone (DPC). This TCR was sampled from a woman aged 25 to 39 with alopecia areata. Some clones in this sample may be carry-over from other donors' samples. The CDR3, as DNA: TGTGCCAGCAGCCGTACTAGCGGAGCCTCTGAGCAGTTCTTC. It translates to CASSRTSGASEQFF.